One sample yielded the 24 T cell receptor beta chains listed below, sequenced in a study of blood T cell repertoires in COVID-19. Repertoires were generated with immunoSEQ multiplex PCR, while TCRdb's copy carries only in-frame clones and drops some. The data contain 81,000 or so clones, 70% to 90% of them singletons. The material sequenced was peripheral blood. These receptors all come from a man aged 70-80 years with active or convalescent COVID-19.

CDR3 in amino acids: CASSDLAGSSYNEQFF. Here the CDR3 DNA reads TGTGCCAGCAGTGATCTAGCGGGGAGCTCCTACAATGAGCAGTTCTTC. The chain is built from TRBV6-1 and TRBJ2-1, with 9 bases lining up with TRBD2. The germline gives CDR1 MNHNS, CDR2 SASEGT. The junction had 3 bases not matched to a gene; V was cut back by 3 bases and J by 0 bases. CDR3 length: 16 residues.

The V and J genes are TRBV9 and TRBJ1-1, with D possibly TRBD1 on 6 matching bases. Germline CDR1 and CDR2: SGDLS and YYNGEE. The CDR3 consists of 13 residues. V was trimmed by 4 bases and J by 3 bases, leaving 10 bases between them. The CDR3 region is CASSRTGHTEAFF. Written as DNA, the CDR3 is TGTGCCAGCAGCCGTACAGGGCACACTGAAGCTTTCTTT. The full variable domain, its missing parts supplied by reference TRBV9 and TRBJ1-1, is DSGVTQTPKHLITATGQRVTLRCSPRSGDLSVYWYQQSLDQGLQFLIQYYNGEERAKGNILERFSAQQFPDLHSELNLSSLELGDSALYFCASSRTGHTEAFFGQGTRLTVV.

The chain combines TRBV18 with TRBJ2-6; 8 nucleotides line up with TRBD1. V was pared by 5 bases and J by 0 bases, with 15 bases of the junction left unmatched. This CDR3 is built from 20 residues. Looked up from germline, CDR1 is KGHSH and CDR2 is LQKENI. The DNA of the CDR3 is TGTGCCAGCTCAACACTGCCGGGACAGGCGCTATCCTCTGGGGCCAACGTCCTGACTTTC. Residues: CASSTLPGQALSSGANVLTF.

The CDR3 nucleotides are TGTGCCAGCAGTTTTCAGGGCGGAGGGGAGACCCAGTACTTC. As protein: CASSFQGGGETQYF. The chain joins TRBV7-2 to TRBJ2-5, with TRBD2 as a possible D gene (6 bases). The germline gives CDR1 SGHTA, CDR2 FQGNSA. The V and J ends lost 6 bases and 5 bases respectively, with 16 bases between them. This CDR3 contains 14 residues.

CDR3 protein: CASSSPPGSYEQYF. The CDR3 DNA reads TGCGCCAGCAGCTCCCCCCCAGGGTCCTACGAGCAGTACTTC. The chain couples TRBV5-1 to TRBJ2-7; D may be TRBD1 (5 bases). V lost 3 bases, J lost 1 base, and 11 bases lay in between. The CDR3 sequence is 14 residues long. Germline CDR1 reads SGHRS; CDR2 reads YFSETQ.

This chain links TRBV3-1 (or the pseudogene TRBV3-2) with TRBJ1-2; D is possibly TRBD1 (5 bases). The CDR3 covers 15 residues. V shed 1 base and J shed 8 bases, with 17 bases lying between them. Germline CDR1 and CDR2: LGHDT and YNNKEL (reference sequence). The chain's CDR3 is CASSQGLGVIGGYTF. CDR3 DNA: TGTGCCAGCAGCCAAGGGTTAGGGGTGATAGGAGGCTACACCTTC.

The chain combines TRBV4-1 with TRBJ1-3; maybe TRBD1 (6 bases). In germline, CDR1 is MGHRA, CDR2 YSYEKL. V was cut by 0 bases and J by 2 bases, with 8 bases left in between. This CDR3 comprises 15 residues. This chain's CDR3 is CASSQDRGTGNTIYF. DNA for the CDR3: TGCGCCAGCAGCCAAGATAGGGGGACTGGAAACACCATATATTTT.

V usage is TRBV5-1 and J usage is TRBJ2-2, with a possible D match to TRBD1 (5 bases). This CDR3 comprises 17 residues. Germline-derived CDR1 and CDR2 are SGHRS and YFSETQ. V was clipped by 0 bases and J by 4 bases, with 16 bases between them. This chain's CDR3 is CASSLEDSGRGTGELFF. In DNA form, the CDR3 reads TGCGCCAGCAGCTTGGAAGATTCGGGTAGGGGCACCGGGGAGCTGTTTTTT.

V is TRBV5-4 and J is TRBJ1-1, with 10 nucleotides matching TRBD1. Losses at the gene ends were 4 bases for V and 1 base for J; bases not matched to a gene: 4. The CDR3 has 15 amino acids. The germline V gene encodes CDR1 SGHNT and CDR2 YYREEE (reference sequence). CDR3 amino acids: CASSPRTGGNTEAFF. The CDR3 DNA is TGTGCCAGCAGCCCCCGGACAGGGGGGAACACTGAAGCTTTCTTT.

This chain uses TRBV6-5 with TRBJ1-2; D uncertain. Per the germline V gene, CDR1 is MNHEY and CDR2 is SVGAGI. V dropped 8 bases and J dropped 0 bases, with 7 bases sitting between them. This CDR3 comprises 12 residues. CDR3 DNA: TGTGCCAGCGAGCAGGCTAACTATGGCTACACCTTC. Protein: CASEQANYGYTF.

The rearrangement uses TRBV19 and TRBJ2-5; 13 nucleotides align to TRBD2. Germline V gene sequence: CDR1 LNHDA, CDR2 SQIVND (reference sequence). The CDR3 contains 20 residues. J lost 7 bases, V lost 3 bases, and 20 bases had no gene match. The CDR3 loop is CASSIETSGGADAWKGTQYF. CDR3 DNA: TGTGCCAGTAGTATCGAAACTAGCGGGGGGGCCGACGCATGGAAAGGGACCCAGTACTTC.

The chain has TRBV2 and TRBJ2-5, with 9 bases lining up with TRBD2. J gave up 8 bases and V 3 bases, and 4 bases lay outside the gene matches. CDR1 and CDR2 (germline): SNHLY, FYNNEI. This CDR3 is 13 amino acids long. The CDR3 region is CASSEGLALTQYF. Written as DNA, the CDR3 is TGTGCCAGCAGTGAGGGACTAGCCCTCACCCAGTACTTC.

CDR3 bases: TGTGCCAGCAGTTTAGCAGGGTCAGATACGCAGTATTTT. This gives the protein CASSLAGSDTQYF. The V call is TRBV27, the J call TRBJ2-3, with D tentatively TRBD1 (5 bases). V was shortened by 2 bases and J by 4 bases, with 7 bases between the two germline ends. The germline V gene encodes CDR1 MNHEY and CDR2 SMNVEV (reference sequence). This CDR3 region has 13 residues.

The chain carries TRBV6-6 and TRBJ1-5; D uncertain. Per germline, CDR1 MNHNY and CDR2 SVGAGI (reference sequence). V gave up 1 base and J gave up 5 bases, with 9 bases separating them. This CDR3 comprises 14 residues. CDR3 sequence: CASSYFDTDQPQHF. CDR3 sequence (DNA): TGTGCCAGCAGTTACTTCGACACCGATCAGCCCCAGCATTTT.

The chain has TRBV5-1 and TRBJ2-1, with 13 bases fitting TRBD2. The CDR3 has 17 amino acids. CDR1 and CDR2 (germline): SGHRS, YFSETQ. V shed 4 bases and J 0 bases; nucleotides not matched to a gene: 4. Here the CDR3 DNA reads TGCGCCAGCAGCACACTAGCGGGGGGGAGCTCCTACAATGAGCAGTTCTTC. It codes for CASSTLAGGSSYNEQFF.

The chain has TRBV6-6 and TRBJ1-3; D gene unclear. V was shortened by 8 bases and J by 0 bases, with 14 bases between the two germline ends. The germline gives CDR1 MNHNY, CDR2 SVGAGI (reference sequence). The CDR3 is 15 residues long. CDR3 sequence (DNA): TGTGCCAGCCGGGAGGGCGGTAGCTCTGGAAACACCATATATTTT. This encodes CASREGGSSGNTIYF.

CDR3 nucleotides: TGTGCCAGCTCGCCCCTCGACAGTTCGGAGACCCAGTACTTC. This encodes CASSPLDSSETQYF. The chain uses TRBV18 and TRBJ2-5; D possibly corresponds to TRBD1 (5 bases). V was pared by 6 bases and J by 5 bases, with 16 bases between. This CDR3 has 14 residues. Per germline, CDR1 KGHSH and CDR2 LQKENI.

V usage is TRBV4-1 and J usage is TRBJ2-1; 10 bases match TRBD2. V trimming: 1 base; J trimming: 6 bases; junction bases outside the gene matches: 9. This CDR3 has 17 residues. Germline assignment: CDR1 MGHRA and CDR2 YSYEKL. CDR3 in amino acids: CASSQVKSGGAGNEQFF. CDR3 DNA: TGCGCCAGCAGCCAAGTTAAAAGCGGGGGGGCCGGCAATGAGCAGTTCTTC.

This clone was seen a single time. This chain joins TRBV6-6 and TRBJ1-5; 9 bases fit TRBD1. The CDR3 loop spans 15 amino acids. V shed 6 bases and J 3 bases; nucleotides not matched to a gene: 6. CDR1 is MNHNY, CDR2 SVGAGI, per germline (reference sequence). CDR3 nucleotide sequence: TGTGCCAGCAGCCGGGGACAGGGTAACAATCAGCCCCAGCATTTT. Translation gives CASSRGQGNNQPQHF.

The V call is TRBV3-1 (or the pseudogene TRBV3-2), the J call TRBJ1-1; D is undetermined. The CDR3 totals 14 residues. V was cut by 4 bases and J by 0 bases, with 9 bases left in between. The germline gives CDR1 LGHDT, CDR2 YNNKEL (reference sequence). CDR3: CASSPGGVNTEAFF. CDR3 DNA sequence: TGTGCCAGCAGCCCTGGCGGGGTGAACACTGAAGCTTTCTTT.

This rearrangement joins TRBV5-1 to TRBJ2-5; 8 positions agree with TRBD1. Germline values: CDR1 SGHRS, CDR2 YFSETQ. The CDR3 totals 15 residues. V lost 8 bases and J lost 5; bases outside the gene matches: 14. The CDR3 here is CASCRTGSSSETQYF. CDR3 sequence (DNA): TGCGCCAGTTGTAGGACAGGGTCGTCTTCGGAGACCCAGTACTTC.

There are a few counts of this clone. The rearrangement joins TRBV11-2 to TRBJ2-1; 7 positions agree with TRBD2. The CDR3 consists of 15 residues. V gave up 3 bases and J gave up 4 bases; unmatched junction bases: 6. Germline assignment: CDR1 SGHAT and CDR2 FQNNGV. The CDR3: CASSFSGGGYNEQFF. DNA for the CDR3: TGTGCCAGCAGCTTCAGTGGGGGGGGTTACAATGAGCAGTTCTTC.

This clone was recorded once. The CDR3 DNA reads TGTGCCAGCAGCTTAGTTGGCGGGGGGGCAGGTGAGCAGTTCTTC. This codes for CASSLVGGGAGEQFF. This rearrangement joins TRBV7-8 to TRBJ2-1; 9 bases map to TRBD2. Germline CDR1 reads SGHVS; CDR2 reads FQNEAQ. The CDR3 covers 15 residues. Trimming took 1 base from V and 9 from J; bases not matched to a gene: 7. The full variable domain, in which reference TRBV7-8 and TRBJ2-1 provide the parts outside the CDR3, is GAGVSQSPRYKVAKRGQDVALRCDPISGHVSLFWYQQALGQGPEFLTYFQNEAQLDKSGLPSDRFFAERPEGSVSTLKIQRTQQEDSAVYLCASSLVGGGAGEQFFGPGTRLTVL.

The rearrangement joins TRBV24-1 to TRBJ2-2; TRBD1 is a possible D gene (6 bases). Between the trimmed V and J ends, which lost 9 bases and 2 bases, there was a span of 9 bases. The CDR3 spans 13 residues. Germline V CDR1 and CDR2: KGHDR, SFDVKD. The CDR3 loop is CATRDTNTGELFF. Written as DNA, the CDR3 is TGTGCCACCCGGGACACCAACACCGGGGAGCTGTTTTTT.